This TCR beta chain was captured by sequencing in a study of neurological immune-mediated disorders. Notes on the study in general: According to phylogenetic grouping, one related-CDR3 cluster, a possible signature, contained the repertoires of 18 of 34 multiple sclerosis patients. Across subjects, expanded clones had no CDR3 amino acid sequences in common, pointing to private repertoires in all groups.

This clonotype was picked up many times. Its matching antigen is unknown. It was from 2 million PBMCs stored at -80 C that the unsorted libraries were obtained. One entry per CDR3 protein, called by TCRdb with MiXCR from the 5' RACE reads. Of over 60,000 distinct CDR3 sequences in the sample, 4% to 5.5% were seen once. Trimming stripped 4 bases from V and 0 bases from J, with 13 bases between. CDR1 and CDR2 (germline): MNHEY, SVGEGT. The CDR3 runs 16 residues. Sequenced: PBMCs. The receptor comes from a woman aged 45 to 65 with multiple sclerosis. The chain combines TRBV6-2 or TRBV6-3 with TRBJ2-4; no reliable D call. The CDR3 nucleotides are TGTGCCAGCAGTTCCCCGGGTGACTCAGCCAAAAACATTCAGTACTTC. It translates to CASSSPGDSAKNIQYF.